Listed below are T cell receptor beta chains from one sample, sequenced in a study of T cell repertoires in cytomegalovirus infection. Each CDR3 protein gets one entry after TCRdb re-called the reads with MiXCR. The sample holds about 230,000 distinct CDR3 sequences; about 20% are singletons and the top ten take about 20%. Sequencing used CD8+ T cells from PBMCs. The source of these receptors is a human donor in good health (CMV status not recorded). Some clones in this sample may be carry-over from other donors' samples. The CDR3 runs from the conserved cysteine through the conserved F or W. The D gene is left open where the match is weak. Size values are once, few and many counts, or a class for expanded clones, and some rows have none.

V gene: TRBV29-1; CDR3 length: 16; J gene: TRBJ2-2; clone size: few; D gene: TRBD1; CDR3 protein: CSVDEGGTGGSGELFF; CDR3 DNA: TGCAGCGTTGACGAAGGGGGGACAGGGGGCAGCGGGGAGCTGTTTTTT
V gene: TRBV10-3; CDR3 length: 12; J gene: TRBJ1-1; clone size: few; D gene: -; CDR3 protein: CAISEGSSRGSF; CDR3 DNA: TGTGCCATCAGTGAAGGCTCCTCCCGGGGAAGTTTT
V gene: TRBV27; CDR3 length: 17; J gene: TRBJ2-2; clone size: -; D gene: -; CDR3 protein: CASSPSWGPSNTGELFF; CDR3 DNA: TGTGCCAGCAGTCCCAGCTGGGGGCCCTCGAACACCGGGGAGCTGTTTTTT
V gene: TRBV7-9; CDR3 length: 15; J gene: TRBJ1-2; clone size: few; D gene: -; CDR3 protein: CASSFSPRRDYGYTF; CDR3 DNA: TGTGCCAGCAGCTTCTCCCCGAGAAGGGACTATGGCTACACCTTC
V gene: TRBV7-9; CDR3 length: 15; J gene: TRBJ2-3; clone size: many; D gene: TRBD1; CDR3 protein: CASSRGTGGFNTQYF; CDR3 DNA: TGTGCCAGCAGCCGAGGGACAGGGGGATTTAATACGCAGTATTTT
V gene: TRBV7-9; CDR3 length: 13; J gene: TRBJ2-1; clone size: many; D gene: -; CDR3 protein: CASSLVGKNEQFF; CDR3 DNA: TGTGCCAGCAGCTTAGTGGGCAAAAACGAGCAGTTCTTC
V gene: TRBV14; CDR3 length: 17; J gene: TRBJ2-2; clone size: -; D gene: -; CDR3 protein: CASSRTLRGANTGELFF; CDR3 DNA: TGTGCCAGCAGTCGAACCCTTAGGGGGGCGAACACCGGGGAGCTGTTTTTT
V gene: TRBV28; CDR3 length: 15; J gene: TRBJ1-1; clone size: many; D gene: -; CDR3 protein: CASSSDWLVNTEAFF; CDR3 DNA: TGTGCCAGCAGTTCTGATTGGTTAGTGAACACTGAAGCTTTCTTT
V gene: TRBV2; CDR3 length: 9; J gene: TRBJ1-1; clone size: few; D gene: -; CDR3 protein: CATGTEAFF; CDR3 DNA: TGTGCCACCGGCACTGAAGCTTTCTTT
V gene: TRBV2; CDR3 length: 13; J gene: TRBJ2-4; clone size: once; D gene: -; CDR3 protein: CASSDPGPEQRYF; CDR3 DNA: TGTGCCAGCAGTGATCCGGGACCAGAGCAGCGGTACTTC
V gene: TRBV7-2; CDR3 length: 15; J gene: TRBJ1-5; clone size: many; D gene: -; CDR3 protein: CASSLGGGIGQPQHF; CDR3 DNA: TGTGCCAGCAGCTTAGGGGGGGGCATAGGTCAGCCCCAGCATTTT
V gene: TRBV7-2; CDR3 length: 15; J gene: TRBJ1-1; clone size: many; D gene: -; CDR3 protein: CASSLYWTENTEAFF; CDR3 DNA: TGTGCCAGCAGCTTATATTGGACGGAGAACACTGAAGCTTTCTTT